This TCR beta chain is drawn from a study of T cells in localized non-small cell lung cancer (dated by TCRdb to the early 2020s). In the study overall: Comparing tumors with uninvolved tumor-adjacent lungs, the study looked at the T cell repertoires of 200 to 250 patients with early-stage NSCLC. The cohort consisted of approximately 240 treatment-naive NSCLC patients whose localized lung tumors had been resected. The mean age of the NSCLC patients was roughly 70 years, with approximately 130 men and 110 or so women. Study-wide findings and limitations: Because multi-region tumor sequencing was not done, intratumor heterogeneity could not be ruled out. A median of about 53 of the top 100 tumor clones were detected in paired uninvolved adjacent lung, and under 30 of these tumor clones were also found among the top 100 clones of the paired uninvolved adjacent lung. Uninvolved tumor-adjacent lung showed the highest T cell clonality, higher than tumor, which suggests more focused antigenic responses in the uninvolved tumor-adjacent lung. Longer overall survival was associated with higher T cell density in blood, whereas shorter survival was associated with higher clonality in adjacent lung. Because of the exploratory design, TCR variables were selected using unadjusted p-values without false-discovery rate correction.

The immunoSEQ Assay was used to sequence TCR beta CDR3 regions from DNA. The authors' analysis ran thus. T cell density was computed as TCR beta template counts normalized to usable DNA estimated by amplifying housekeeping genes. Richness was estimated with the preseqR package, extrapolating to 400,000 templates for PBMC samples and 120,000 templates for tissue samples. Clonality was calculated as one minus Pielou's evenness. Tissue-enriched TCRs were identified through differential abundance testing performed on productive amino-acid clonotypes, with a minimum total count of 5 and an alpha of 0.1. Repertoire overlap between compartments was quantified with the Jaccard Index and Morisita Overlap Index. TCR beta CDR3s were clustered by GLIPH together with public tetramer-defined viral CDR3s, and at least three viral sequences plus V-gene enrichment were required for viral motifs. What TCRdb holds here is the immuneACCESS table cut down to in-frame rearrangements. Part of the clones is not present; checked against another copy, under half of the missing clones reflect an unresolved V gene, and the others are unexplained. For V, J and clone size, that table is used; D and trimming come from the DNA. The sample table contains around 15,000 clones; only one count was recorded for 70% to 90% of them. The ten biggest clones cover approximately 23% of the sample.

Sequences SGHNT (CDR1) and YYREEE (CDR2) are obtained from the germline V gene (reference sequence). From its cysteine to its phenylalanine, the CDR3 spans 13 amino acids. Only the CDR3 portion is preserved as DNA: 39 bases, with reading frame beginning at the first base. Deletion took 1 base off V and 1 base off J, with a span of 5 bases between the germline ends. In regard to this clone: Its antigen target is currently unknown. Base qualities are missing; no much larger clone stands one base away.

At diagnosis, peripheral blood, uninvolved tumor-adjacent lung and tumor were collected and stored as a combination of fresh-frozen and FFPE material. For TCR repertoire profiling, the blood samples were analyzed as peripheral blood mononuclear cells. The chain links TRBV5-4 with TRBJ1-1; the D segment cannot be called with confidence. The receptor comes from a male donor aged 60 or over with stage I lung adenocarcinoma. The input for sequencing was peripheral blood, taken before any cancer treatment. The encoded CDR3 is CASSLNQNTEAFF. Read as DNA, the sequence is TGTGCCAGCAGCTTGAATCAGAACACTGAAGCTTTCTTT.